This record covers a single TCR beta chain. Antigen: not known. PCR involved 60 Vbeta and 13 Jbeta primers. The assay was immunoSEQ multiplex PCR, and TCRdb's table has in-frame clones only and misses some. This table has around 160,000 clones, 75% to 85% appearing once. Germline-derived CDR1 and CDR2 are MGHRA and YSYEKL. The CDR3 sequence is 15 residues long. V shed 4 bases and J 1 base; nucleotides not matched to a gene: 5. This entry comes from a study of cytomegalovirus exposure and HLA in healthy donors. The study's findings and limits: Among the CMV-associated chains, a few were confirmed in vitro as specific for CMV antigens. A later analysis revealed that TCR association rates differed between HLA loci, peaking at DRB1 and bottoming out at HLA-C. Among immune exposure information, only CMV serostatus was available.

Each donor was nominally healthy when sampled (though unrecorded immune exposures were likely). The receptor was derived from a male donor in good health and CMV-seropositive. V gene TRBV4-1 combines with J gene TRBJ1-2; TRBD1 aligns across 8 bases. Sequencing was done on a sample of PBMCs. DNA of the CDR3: TGCGCCAGCAGCCCTTGGACAGGGAGTAACTATGGCTACACCTTC. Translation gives CASSPWTGSNYGYTF.